This TCR beta chain originates from a study of identical twins. This clonotype was detected many times. TCRdb re-called the 5' RACE reads with MiXCR, one entry per CDR3 protein. The sample carries 250,000 to 300,000 distinct CDR3 sequences, 8.5% to 9.5% recorded once. CDR1 is SQVTM and CDR2 is ANQGSEA in the germline V gene. The CDR3 covers 14 residues. Trimming took 4 bases from V and 6 from J; bases not matched to a gene: 8. This same sample was also taken into another study, of yellow fever vaccine responses in identical twins.

The chain carries TRBV29-1 and TRBJ2-3; 9 bases are a match to TRBD2. Sequences were obtained from CD8+ T cells sorted from blood. This sequence was found in a woman aged 18-29 years in good health. The chain's CDR3 is CSVVVAGAGDTQYF. In DNA, the CDR3 is TGCAGCGTTGTGGTAGCGGGGGCAGGGGATACGCAGTATTTT.